This T cell receptor beta chain stems from a study of shared clonotypes between healthy human individuals. Each of the donors was a healthy adult who was HIV-negative and had not had a recent acute infection or vaccination. Pooled CD45RO+ cells and CCR7-negative CD45RA+ TemRA cells made up CD8 memory. The study's findings and limits: Across a handful of donors, naive CD4 shared 5% to 5.5%, naive CD8 3.5% to 4%, memory CD4 roughly 2.1%, memory CD8 approximately 0.4%.

Comments on this clone: Its specificity is not known.

The protocol was immunoSEQ multiplex PCR, while the TCRdb copy is restricted to in-frame clones and leaves out a portion. The repertoire holds around 300,000 clones, roughly 84% seen once, with roughly 17% in the top ten. Sequencing was done on a sample of memory CD8+ T cells sorted from blood. Subset described: CD45RO+ cells pooled with CCR7-negative TemRA cells. The clonotype was recovered from a man aged 18 to 29 in good health.

The CDR3, as DNA: TGCGCCAGCAGCCAGGGTATACAGGGCCCCTTCACTGAAGCTTTCTTT. It translates to CASSQGIQGPFTEAFF. This rearrangement joins TRBV4-3 to TRBJ1-1; maybe TRBD1 (6 bases). There are 16 residues in the CDR3. The germline gives CDR1 LGHNA, CDR2 YSLEER. The V end was cut by 3 bases, the J end by 4 bases, with 18 bases between.